These 30 T cell receptor beta chains originate from one sample sequenced in a study of OX40 agonist ivuxolimab in advanced cancers. Generated by immunoSEQ multiplex PCR, the TCRdb table keeps only in-frame clones and is missing some. Of about 77,000 clones in the sample, more than 75% are singletons; the top ten hold less than 0.7%. The source was CD4+ or CD8+ T cells sorted from blood, collected in a trial of the OX40 agonist ivuxolimab. These receptors originate from an adult with an advanced solid tumor such as melanoma, head and neck, liver or kidney cancer.

The rearrangement links TRBV11-2 to TRBJ2-7; D gene unclear. This CDR3 region has 14 residues. Germline-derived CDR1 and CDR2 are SGHAT and FQNNGV. Between the trimmed V and J ends, which lost 0 bases and 5 bases, there was a span of 11 bases. Written as DNA, the CDR3 is TGTGCCAGCAGCTTAGATAATACAGTACACGAGCAGTACTTC. This sequence encodes CASSLDNTVHEQYF. Full variable domain (missing parts from reference TRBV11-2 and TRBJ2-7): EAGVAQSPRYKIIEKRQSVAFWCNPISGHATLYWYQQILGQGPKLLIQFQNNGVVDDSQLPKDRFSAERLKGVDSTLKIQPAKLEDSAVYLCASSLDNTVHEQYFGPGTRLTVT.

The J gene is TRBJ2-1, the V gene TRBV11-2, with D perhaps TRBD2 (7 bases). Germline CDR1 is SGHAT and CDR2 is FQNNGV. V lost 6 bases, J lost 3 bases, and 12 bases lay in between. The CDR3 sequence is 14 residues long. The CDR3 nucleotides read TGTGCCAGCAGTAGGGGGGGCTACTACAATGAGCAGTTCTTC. Translating it yields CASSRGGYYNEQFF.

The chain recombines TRBV7-2 with TRBJ1-1; D is undetermined. The V end was cut by 2 bases, the J end by 3 bases, with 16 bases between. The CDR3 runs to 16 residues. CDR1 and CDR2 from the germline V gene are SGHTA and FQGNSA. The CDR3 reads CASSLLGAAAYTEAFF. The CDR3 DNA follows: TGTGCCAGCAGCTTACTGGGAGCGGCTGCGTACACTGAAGCTTTCTTT.

V usage is TRBV27 and J usage is TRBJ2-1; TRBD2 matches at 11 bases. The CDR3 totals 18 residues. V lost 4 bases, J lost 3 bases, and 11 bases stayed unmatched. CDR1 is MNHEY and CDR2 is SMNVEV in the germline V gene (reference sequence). The CDR3 reads CASSSIAGGPTLYNEQFF. CDR3 nucleotides: TGTGCCAGCAGTTCCATAGCGGGGGGGCCCACCCTCTACAATGAGCAGTTCTTC.

The rearrangement links TRBV4-1 to TRBJ2-6; no definite D call. Germline V gene lookup returns CDR1 MGHRA and CDR2 YSYEKL. The ends were cut back, 3 bases at V and 0 bases at J, with 12 bases in the middle. This CDR3 contains 17 residues. The CDR3 spells CASSQGRSSSGANVLTF. The CDR3 coding sequence is TGCGCCAGCAGCCAGGGCAGGAGCTCCTCTGGGGCCAACGTCCTGACTTTC.

This sequence joins TRBV15 and TRBJ2-7; D unresolved. There are 13 residues in the CDR3. CDR1 LNHNV and CDR2 YYDKDF come from the germline V gene (reference sequence). The V gene lost 0 bases and the J gene lost 4 bases, with 7 bases spanning the gap. CDR3 region: CATSRDPDYEQYF. In DNA, the CDR3 is TGTGCCACCAGCAGAGATCCCGATTACGAGCAGTACTTC.

The chain has TRBV5-1 and TRBJ2-3; 15 bases align to TRBD2. CDR3 length: 18 amino acids. The germline V gene encodes CDR1 SGHRS and CDR2 YFSETQ. Trimming took 2 bases from V and 2 from J; bases not matched to a gene: 6. CDR3: CASSLGWTSGRATDTQYF. The CDR3 nucleotides read TGCGCCAGCAGCTTAGGTTGGACTAGCGGGAGGGCCACAGATACGCAGTATTTT.

The sample holds a few counts of this clone. The V gene is TRBV30, the J gene TRBJ2-1, with TRBD2 as a possible D gene (6 bases). V lost 0 bases to trimming and J lost 8 bases, with 11 bases between them. Germline V gene data show CDR1 as GTSNPN and CDR2 as SVGIG (reference sequence). CDR3 length: 13 amino acids. Here the CDR3 reads CAWSVRRADEQFF. The CDR3, as DNA: TGTGCCTGGAGTGTACGGAGGGCGGATGAGCAGTTCTTC.

This clone was recorded once. This chain connects TRBV18 to TRBJ1-2; 7 nucleotides agree with TRBD1. The CDR3 is 15 residues long. With V trimmed by 3 bases and J by 1 base, 5 bases remained unmatched. Germline V gives CDR1 KGHSH, CDR2 LQKENI. The CDR3 protein is CASSPLTGSNYGYTF. For the CDR3, the DNA is TGTGCCAGCTCACCCCTGACAGGGAGTAACTATGGCTACACCTTC. Full variable domain (missing parts from reference TRBV18 and TRBJ1-2): NAGVMQNPRHLVRRRGQEARLRCSPMKGHSHVYWYRQLPEEGLKFMVYLQKENIIDESGMPKERFSAEFPKEGPSILRIQQVVRGDSAAYFCASSPLTGSNYGYTFGSGTRLTVV.

This rearrangement joins TRBV30 to TRBJ1-6; maybe TRBD1 (5 bases). CDR1 GTSNPN and CDR2 SVGIG come from the germline V gene (reference sequence). The V gene lost 0 bases and the J gene lost 3 bases, with 12 bases spanning the gap. The CDR3 totals 16 residues. CDR3: CAWSVGGTYYNSPLHF. CDR3 bases: TGTGCCTGGAGTGTCGGTGGGACTTACTATAATTCACCCCTCCACTTT.

This chain connects TRBV6-5 to TRBJ2-7, with 8 bases that match TRBD1. V dropped 6 bases and J dropped 3; count of bases not matched to a gene: 10. CDR3 size: 15 residues. CDR1 and CDR2 from the germline V gene are MNHEY and SVGAGI. This CDR3 reads CASRSWTGFDYEQYF. The DNA of the CDR3 is TGTGCCAGCAGATCATGGACAGGGTTTGACTACGAGCAGTACTTC.

In nucleotides, the CDR3 is TGTGCCAGCAGCTACGACGGCGCTCAGCCCCAGCATTTT. Translating it yields CASSYDGAQPQHF. V gene TRBV6-6 combines with J gene TRBJ1-5; D is uncertain. Germline CDR1 and CDR2: MNHNY and SVGAGI (reference sequence). This CDR3 has 13 residues. Trimming pared 6 bases from V and 6 bases from J, leaving 12 bases between.

Notes on this clone: Mismatch with germline at one junction end may stem from a read error. The chain has TRBV2 and TRBJ1-2, with D perhaps TRBD1 (5 bases). The CDR3 loop spans 16 amino acids. Germline CDR1 is SNHLY and CDR2 is FYNNEI. CDR3 DNA sequence: TGTGCCAGCAGCGAAGATCCCCGTAGGGGCGCGGGAGGCTACACCTTC. Translated, it gives CASSEDPRRGAGGYTF.

The chain uses TRBV10-3 and TRBJ2-7, with 11 bases matching TRBD2. The V gene end was trimmed by 6 bases and the J gene end by 7 bases; junction bases not matched to a gene: 14. Per germline, CDR1 ENHRY and CDR2 SYGVKD. The CDR3 is 16 amino acids. CDR3 nucleotides: TGTGCCATCAGGAAGGGGGGGACTAGCGGCTTTGGAGAGCAGTACTTC. Translating it yields CAIRKGGTSGFGEQYF.

The chain has TRBV2 and TRBJ2-1; TRBD2 agrees at 15 bases. CDR1 and CDR2 (germline): SNHLY, FYNNEI. The junction had 9 bases not matched to a gene; V was cut back by 9 bases and J by 9 bases. The CDR3 contains 15 residues. CDR3 coding DNA: TGTGCCAGTGGGAGGGGACTAGCGGGAGGAATTGAGCAGTTCTTC. Its translation: CASGRGLAGGIEQFF.

The chain carries TRBV11-2 and TRBJ1-2, with D perhaps TRBD1 (5 bases). CDR3 size: 14 residues. CDR1 and CDR2 (germline): SGHAT, FQNNGV. The ends were cut back, 5 bases at V and 4 bases at J, with 14 bases in the middle. CDR3 sequence reads: CASSPGTLGYGYTF. CDR3 bases: TGTGCCAGCAGCCCAGGGACTTTAGGCTATGGCTACACCTTC.

J is TRBJ1-3 and V is TRBV9; D is unresolved. Trimming removed 4 bases at V and 0 bases at J, with 8 bases between. CDR1 and CDR2 from the germline V gene are SGDLS and YYNGEE. This CDR3 has 14 amino acids. CDR3 nucleotide sequence: TGTGCCAGCAGCTTCCGCCCCTCTGGAAACACCATATATTTT. Protein product: CASSFRPSGNTIYF.

V gene TRBV6-5 combines with J gene TRBJ2-2; D is unresolved. Trimming removed 5 bases at V and 5 bases at J, with 15 bases between. The germline V gene encodes CDR1 MNHEY and CDR2 SVGAGI. CDR3 length: 15 amino acids. CDR3 in DNA: TGTGCCAGCAGTGTTAGAGTGGGAAAGACCGGGGAGCTGTTTTTT. This encodes CASSVRVGKTGELFF.

The V call is TRBV18, the J call TRBJ2-5; 9 bases align to TRBD1. This CDR3 comprises 14 residues. V was pared by 3 bases and J by 5 bases, with 4 bases of the junction left unmatched. Germline CDR1 and CDR2: KGHSH and LQKENI. The CDR3 coding sequence is TGTGCCAGCTCACCGATCACAGGGGGCGAGACCCAGTACTTC. Translated: CASSPITGGETQYF.

CDR3 amino acids: CASRLAGGNYNEQFF. The CDR3 nucleotides are TGTGCCAGCAGATTAGCGGGAGGTAACTACAATGAGCAGTTCTTC. This chain links TRBV6-5 with TRBJ2-1; 10 positions agree with TRBD2. J was trimmed by 3 bases and V by 6 bases; bases with no gene match: 5. Germline CDR1 and CDR2: MNHEY and SVGAGI. This CDR3 has 15 amino acids.

The table lists this clone with a few counts. The chain is built from TRBV6-5 and TRBJ1-6, with 7 bases matching TRBD1. CDR1 MNHEY and CDR2 SVGAGI come from the germline V gene. The V and J ends lost 5 bases and 7 bases, in that order; junction bases with no gene match: 5. The CDR3 runs 14 residues. The CDR3 coding sequence is TGTGCCAGCAGTCGACAGGGCGAAAATTCACCCCTCCACTTT. Translated: CASSRQGENSPLHF.

DNA for the CDR3: TGTGCCAGCAGCTTAGGGGGACTAGCGGGGGCGTTCGGTGAGCAGTTCTTC. As protein: CASSLGGLAGAFGEQFF. The chain employs TRBV7-2 and TRBJ2-1; 14 nucleotides align to TRBD2. Unmatched junction bases numbered 8, after V lost 1 base and J lost 9 bases. CDR1 SGHTA and CDR2 FQGNSA come from the germline V gene. This CDR3 comprises 17 residues.

This clone was counted once. V usage is TRBV4-1 and J usage is TRBJ2-4; 10 bases agree with TRBD2. The length of the CDR3 is 20 residues. CDR1 MGHRA and CDR2 YSYEKL come from the germline V gene. With V trimmed by 0 bases and J by 0 bases, 11 bases remained unmatched. In nucleotides, the CDR3 is TGCGCCAGCAGCCAAGACTGGAGTAGCGGGGGGATCCTAGCCAAAAACATTCAGTACTTC. It specifies CASSQDWSSGGILAKNIQYF.

Here the CDR3 reads CASSLVAESSYEQYF. Written as DNA, the CDR3 is TGTGCCAGCAGCTTAGTAGCGGAGAGCTCCTACGAGCAGTACTTC. This chain uses TRBV7-2 with TRBJ2-7; TRBD2 is a possible D gene (6 bases). In germline, CDR1 is SGHTA, CDR2 FQGNSA. The CDR3 is 15 residues long. V shed 1 base and J shed 0 bases, with 10 bases lying between them.

This chain joins TRBV5-1 and TRBJ2-2; no clear D. The V end lost 5 bases, the J end lost 4 bases, and 15 bases lay between the germline ends. Germline values: CDR1 SGHRS, CDR2 YFSETQ. The CDR3 sequence is 15 residues long. The CDR3, as DNA: TGCGCCAGCAGTTTGACAACGGGCGGCACCGGGGAGCTGTTTTTT. As protein: CASSLTTGGTGELFF.

V and J are TRBV27 and TRBJ1-1, with D possibly being TRBD1 (5 bases). This CDR3 contains 16 residues. Germline V gene data show CDR1 as MNHEY and CDR2 as SMNVEV (reference sequence). The ends were cut back, 5 bases at V and 1 base at J, with 17 bases in the middle. The CDR3 DNA is TGTGCCAGCAGTCCGAGGACACGCCCGACGAACACTGAAGCTTTCTTT. This translates into CASSPRTRPTNTEAFF.

The chain has TRBV10-3 and TRBJ1-2; the match to TRBD1 covers 7 bases. With V trimmed by 2 bases and J by 3 bases, 6 bases remained unmatched. The V gene's germline CDR1 is ENHRY and CDR2 SYGVKD. CDR3 length: 15 amino acids. In DNA, the CDR3 is TGTGCCATCAGTGAGAGACAGGGATACCACTATGGCTACACCTTC. This codes for CAISERQGYHYGYTF.

This clone was counted between two and nine times. J is TRBJ1-4 and V is TRBV6-1; D is unclear. Trimming cost V 2 bases and J 6 bases, with 7 bases left between them. Germline CDR1 is MNHNS and CDR2 is SASEGT. The CDR3 runs 13 residues. The CDR3 sequence: CASSEILDEKLFF. DNA of the CDR3: TGTGCCAGCAGTGAAATTTTGGATGAAAAACTGTTTTTT.

The V call is TRBV7-9, the J call TRBJ1-1; the D is unclear. The germline CDR1 and CDR2 sequences are SEHNR and FQNEAQ (reference sequence). The CDR3 covers 14 residues. Trimming stripped 2 bases from V and 1 base from J, with 8 bases between. The CDR3 sequence: CASSLNPTNTEAFF. CDR3 coding DNA: TGTGCCAGCAGCTTAAACCCAACGAACACTGAAGCTTTCTTT.

This chain connects TRBV5-1 to TRBJ2-2; D is undetermined. Germline V gene sequence: CDR1 SGHRS, CDR2 YFSETQ. Trimming stripped 0 bases from V and 5 bases from J, with 14 bases between. This CDR3 contains 16 residues. The CDR3 protein is CASSLAGSAGTGELFF. Written as DNA, the CDR3 is TGCGCCAGCAGCTTGGCCGGGTCCGCCGGGACCGGGGAGCTGTTTTTT.